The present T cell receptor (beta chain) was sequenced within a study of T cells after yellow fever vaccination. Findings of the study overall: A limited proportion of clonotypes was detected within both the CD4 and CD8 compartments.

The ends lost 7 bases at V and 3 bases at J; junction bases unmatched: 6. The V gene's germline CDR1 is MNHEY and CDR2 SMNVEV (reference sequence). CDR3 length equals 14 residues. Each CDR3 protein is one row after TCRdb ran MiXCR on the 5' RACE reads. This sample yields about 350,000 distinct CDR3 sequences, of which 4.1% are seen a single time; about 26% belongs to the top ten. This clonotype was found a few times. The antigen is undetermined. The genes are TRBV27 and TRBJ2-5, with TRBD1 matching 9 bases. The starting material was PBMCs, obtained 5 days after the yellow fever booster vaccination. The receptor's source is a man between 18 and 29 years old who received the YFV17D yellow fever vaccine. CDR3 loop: CASTLTGGEETQYF. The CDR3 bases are TGTGCCAGCACTCTAACAGGGGGCGAAGAGACCCAGTACTTC.